The T cell receptor beta chain under discussion was sequenced for a study of CD8 T cells in Susac syndrome. A quantity of about 0.5 to 1 ug RNA underwent reverse transcription using random hexamers. Across 54 Vbeta and 13 Jbeta, TCR beta CDR3 was amplified with immunoSEQ multiplex PCR. Each CDR3 protein gets one entry after TCRdb re-called the immunoSEQ multiplex PCR reads with MiXCR. The sample consists of roughly 400,000 distinct CDR3 sequences, 85% to 90% of them appearing once. With respect to this clonotype: Its antigen is as yet unknown.

Negative isolation was applied to CD8+ and CD4+ T cells, and FACS enrichment was applied to TEMRA cells. The CDR3 has 16 amino acids. The V and J ends lost 6 bases and 6 bases, in that order; junction bases with no gene match: 9. The V gene's germline CDR1 is KGHDR and CDR2 SFDVKD. The study, taken as a whole, reports: The relatively small number of individuals in the TCR sequencing and HLA analysis was acknowledged by the study.

This TCR was sampled from a human donor with multiple sclerosis. The sequenced material came from CD8+ T cells from PBMCs. The J gene is TRBJ2-2, the V gene TRBV24-1; 10 bases align to TRBD1. The CDR3 loop reads CATSPWGQGFSGELFF. Here the CDR3 DNA reads TGTGCCACCAGTCCTTGGGGACAGGGGTTCTCCGGGGAGCTGTTTTTT.